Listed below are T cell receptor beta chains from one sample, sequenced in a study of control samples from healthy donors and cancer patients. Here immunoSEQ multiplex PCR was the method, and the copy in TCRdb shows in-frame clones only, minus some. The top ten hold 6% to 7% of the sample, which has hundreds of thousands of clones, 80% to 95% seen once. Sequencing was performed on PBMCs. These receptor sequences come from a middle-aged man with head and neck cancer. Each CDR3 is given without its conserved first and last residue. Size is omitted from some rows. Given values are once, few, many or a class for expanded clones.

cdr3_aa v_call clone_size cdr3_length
AISEGQGDTGELF TRBV10-3 once 13
ASSLGADLYEQY TRBV7-2 NA 12
AWAGDRAYGYT TRBV30 NA 11
AWMRQLNYGYT TRBV30 NA 11
ASSSQGQGASSYEQY TRBV7-9 once 15
ASSPTTDRSSGNTIY TRBV28 NA 15
ASSALQGSEQY TRBV9 NA 11
SAGGARGDEQF TRBV20-1 NA 11
ASSPTGGNQPQH TRBV6-5 NA 12
ASSWGQGDGNTIY TRBV5-1 NA 13